The 32 T cell receptor beta chains given below trace back to one sample, sequenced in a study of OX40 agonist ivuxolimab in advanced cancers. Repertoires were generated with immunoSEQ multiplex PCR, while TCRdb's copy carries only in-frame clones and drops some. The sample contains some 28,000 clones, around 85% of which appear only once. Sample: CD4+ or CD8+ T cells sorted from blood, taken in a trial of the OX40 agonist ivuxolimab. The receptors stem from an adult with an advanced solid tumor such as melanoma, head and neck, liver or kidney cancer.

V gene TRBV19 combines with J gene TRBJ1-1, with TRBD1 identical over 8 bases. This CDR3 has 13 amino acids. Looked up from germline, CDR1 is LNHDA and CDR2 is SQIVND (reference sequence). Losses at the gene ends were 10 bases for V and 4 bases for J; bases not matched to a gene: 8. This CDR3 reads CAILGQGVTEAFF. The CDR3, as DNA: TGTGCCATCCTAGGACAGGGCGTCACTGAAGCTTTCTTT. Based on the CDR3 plus reference TRBV19 and TRBJ1-1, the full variable domain is DGGITQSPKYLFRKEGQNVTLSCEQNLNHDAMYWYRQDPGQGLRLIYYSQIVNDFQKGDIAEGYSVSREKKESFPLTVTSAQKNPTAFYLCAILGQGVTEAFFGQGTRLTVV.

The J gene is TRBJ1-5, the V gene TRBV6-5; no clear D. The germline gives CDR1 MNHEY, CDR2 SVGAGI. This CDR3 region has 14 residues. V was clipped by 8 bases and J by 2 bases, with 13 bases between them. The CDR3 sequence is CASGALYGNQPQHF. For the CDR3, the DNA is TGTGCCAGCGGCGCCCTTTATGGCAATCAGCCCCAGCATTTT.

V is TRBV4-1 and J is TRBJ2-3; D gene unclear. Looked up from germline, CDR1 is MGHRA and CDR2 is YSYEKL. With 1 base removed from V and 6 bases from J, the gap between germline ends came to 5 bases. This CDR3 contains 12 residues. DNA of the CDR3: TGCGCCAGCAGCCAAGGACGTGATACGCAGTATTTT. Its translation is CASSQGRDTQYF.

The chain uses TRBV4-2 and TRBJ2-3; 14 bases align to TRBD2. Looked up from germline, CDR1 is LGHNA and CDR2 is YNFKEQ. J gave up 4 bases and V 5 bases, and 5 bases lay outside the gene matches. The CDR3 extends over 16 amino acids. This CDR3 is CASSGLAGGRADTQYF. The CDR3 DNA sequence: TGTGCCAGCAGCGGACTAGCGGGGGGAAGGGCAGATACGCAGTATTTT.

The chain couples TRBV28 to TRBJ1-5; D not resolved. Germline CDR1 is MDHEN and CDR2 is SYDVKM. The ends were cut back, 2 bases at V and 0 bases at J, with 8 bases in the middle. This CDR3 has 15 residues. The CDR3 DNA is TGTGCCAGCAGTTTACCAGCGTATAGCAATCAGCCCCAGCATTTT. It translates to CASSLPAYSNQPQHF.

The chain employs TRBV7-8 and TRBJ1-5, with 7 bases matching TRBD1. Germline V lookup: CDR1 SGHVS, CDR2 FQNEAQ. The junction had 2 bases not matched to a gene; V was cut back by 3 bases and J by 0 bases. The CDR3 has 15 amino acids. CDR3 residues: CASSFRQGSNQPQHF. The DNA for the CDR3 is TGTGCCAGCAGCTTCCGACAGGGTAGCAATCAGCCCCAGCATTTT.

V is TRBV5-1 and J is TRBJ1-6; D ambiguous. In germline, CDR1 is SGHRS, CDR2 YFSETQ. V lost 4 bases to trimming and J lost 10 bases, with 12 bases between them. This CDR3 region has 13 residues. CDR3 amino acids: CASSRTPSSPLHF. The CDR3 DNA is TGCGCCAGCAGCAGGACCCCCTCCTCACCCCTCCACTTT.

The V gene is TRBV7-6, the J gene TRBJ1-2, with D tentatively TRBD1 (5 bases). Germline CDR1 SGHVS, CDR2 FNYEAQ. The CDR3 contains 15 residues. V was trimmed by 5 bases and J by 5 bases, leaving 18 bases between them. CDR3 residues: CASSEAAGGGYGYTF. CDR3 nucleotides: TGTGCCAGCAGCGAAGCGGCAGGTGGGGGGTATGGCTACACCTTC.

The chain combines TRBV6-5 with TRBJ2-7; no firm D call. V was trimmed by 7 bases and J by 7 bases, leaving 14 bases between them. There are 12 residues in the CDR3. Germline CDR1 MNHEY, CDR2 SVGAGI. CDR3 bases: TGTGCCAGCACTAGACTTGATGGGGAGCAGTACTTC. Encoded protein: CASTRLDGEQYF.

V usage is TRBV10-3 and J usage is TRBJ2-7; no clear D. This CDR3 is 13 amino acids long. Trimming cost V 2 bases and J 0 bases, with 5 bases left between them. Germline CDR1 ENHRY, CDR2 SYGVKD. CDR3 nucleotide sequence: TGTGCCATCAGTGAGACAACCTCCTACGAGCAGTACTTC. Translated, it gives CAISETTSYEQYF.

The rearrangement joins TRBV7-6 to TRBJ2-3, with D perhaps given as TRBD1 or TRBD2 (5 bases each). The germline V gene has CDR1 SGHVS and CDR2 FNYEAQ. V lost 5 bases to trimming and J lost 2 bases, with 11 bases between them. This CDR3 region has 14 residues. The DNA for the CDR3 is TGTGCCAGCAGCCCGGGACCACTCACAGATACGCAGTATTTT. Its protein is CASSPGPLTDTQYF. Supplemented by reference TRBV7-6 and TRBJ2-3, the full variable domain reads GAGVSQSPRYKVTKRGQDVALRCDPISGHVSLYWYRQALGQGPEFLTYFNYEAQQDKSGLPNDRFSAERPEGSISTLTIQRTEQRDSAMYRCASSPGPLTDTQYFGPGTRLTVL.

The chain recombines TRBV11-2 with TRBJ2-7; maybe TRBD1 (5 bases). CDR1 is SGHAT and CDR2 is FQNNGV in the germline V gene. Trimming pared 3 bases from V and 2 bases from J, leaving 8 bases between. CDR3 length: 13 amino acids. CDR3 coding DNA: TGTGCCAGCAGCTTGGGGCGGCCCTACGAGCAGTACTTC. It yields the protein CASSLGRPYEQYF.

The CDR3 region is CASSLGQGGLYYGYTF. For the CDR3, the DNA is TGTGCCAGCAGTCTCGGACAGGGTGGGCTATACTATGGCTACACCTTC. The rearrangement joins TRBV7-2 to TRBJ1-2; 8 bases are a match to TRBD1. V was pared by 6 bases and J by 3 bases, with 12 bases of the junction left unmatched. Germline assignment: CDR1 SGHTA and CDR2 FQGNSA. The CDR3 consists of 16 residues.

The chain uses TRBV4-1 and TRBJ2-5; no clear D. This CDR3 is built from 12 residues. V dropped 0 bases and J dropped 2 bases, with 1 base sitting between them. Germline CDR1 and CDR2: MGHRA and YSYEKL. CDR3 loop: CASSQEQETQYF. The CDR3 nucleotides are TGCGCCAGCAGCCAAGAGCAAGAGACCCAGTACTTC.

The genes are TRBV28 and TRBJ2-1; 8 nucleotides match TRBD1. J was trimmed by 9 bases and V by 4 bases; bases with no gene match: 17. CDR3 size: 17 residues. Germline-derived CDR1 and CDR2 are MDHEN and SYDVKM. The CDR3 here is CASSSPPYRGEFGEQFF. CDR3 nucleotides: TGTGCCAGCAGTTCCCCCCCCTACAGGGGGGAGTTCGGTGAGCAGTTCTTC.

The gene calls are TRBV5-6 and TRBJ1-5; D is possibly TRBD1 (6 bases). Trimming pared 2 bases from V and 5 bases from J, leaving 11 bases between. This CDR3 is 14 amino acids long. The germline CDR1 and CDR2 sequences are SGHDT and YYEEEE. The CDR3 DNA sequence: TGTGCCAGCAGCTTAAGGGACAACTATCAGCCCCAGCATTTT. Translating it yields CASSLRDNYQPQHF.

The chain has TRBV9 and TRBJ2-7; possibly TRBD2 for D (5 bases). Trimming left V 0 bases short and J 5 bases short, with 15 bases between. CDR3 length: 15 amino acids. Germline V gene data show CDR1 as SGDLS and CDR2 as YYNGEE. The CDR3 region has the DNA TGTGCCAGCAGCGTAGCTACTAGTGGGAGAAACGAGCAGTACTTC. It codes for CASSVATSGRNEQYF.

The chain links TRBV7-2 to TRBJ2-3, with TRBD1 matching 7 bases. CDR3 size: 15 residues. V trimming: 5 bases; J trimming: 2 bases; junction bases outside the gene matches: 7. Germline CDR1 SGHTA, CDR2 FQGNSA. The CDR3 here is CASSPRDRDTDTQYF. CDR3 bases: TGTGCCAGCAGCCCCCGGGACAGAGACACAGATACGCAGTATTTT.

J is TRBJ2-3 and V is TRBV7-6; 7 nucleotides match TRBD1. CDR1 and CDR2 from the germline V gene are SGHVS and FNYEAQ. The V and J ends lost 5 bases and 2 bases, in that order; junction bases with no gene match: 7. The CDR3 has 15 amino acids. In nucleotides, the CDR3 is TGTGCCAGCAGCCAACGACAGGGTACCACAGATACGCAGTATTTT. This translates into CASSQRQGTTDTQYF.

The rearrangement joins TRBV2 to TRBJ2-7; TRBD1 matches 9 bases. The V and J ends lost 8 bases and 0 bases, in that order; junction bases with no gene match: 8. Germline-derived CDR1 and CDR2 are SNHLY and FYNNEI. This CDR3 is 15 amino acids long. The CDR3, as DNA: TGTGCCAGCGAAACCGGGACAGGGAACTCCTACGAGCAGTACTTC. Its protein product is CASETGTGNSYEQYF.

The chain employs TRBV27 and TRBJ2-5; a weak D match, TRBD2 (7 bases). The CDR3 spans 15 residues. Trimming took off 2 bases at V and 5 bases at J, with 15 bases between the two ends. Germline CDR1 reads MNHEY; CDR2 reads SMNVEV (reference sequence). CDR3 sequence: CASSLHGGPGETQYF. Here the CDR3 DNA reads TGTGCCAGCAGTTTACACGGGGGGCCAGGCGAGACCCAGTACTTC.

This sequence joins TRBV7-8 and TRBJ1-5, with D possibly being TRBD1 (6 bases). V was trimmed by 3 bases and J by 4 bases, leaving 10 bases between them. Germline loops: CDR1 SGHVS, CDR2 FQNEAQ. The CDR3 runs to 14 residues. The CDR3 protein is CASSLSQGNQPQHF. CDR3 nucleotides: TGTGCCAGCAGCTTGTCGCAGGGGAATCAGCCCCAGCATTTT.

This chain links TRBV5-1 with TRBJ2-1; TRBD2 might be the D (5 bases). The CDR3 extends over 15 amino acids. Germline V CDR1 and CDR2: SGHRS, YFSETQ. The V gene lost 0 bases and the J gene lost 9 bases, with 16 bases spanning the gap. The CDR3 DNA follows: TGCGCCAGCAGCTTGGGTCGGGGTGACCGCGCTGAGCAGTTCTTC. It translates to CASSLGRGDRAEQFF.

The V call is TRBV6-5, the J call TRBJ1-2; 7 bases are shared with TRBD1. The J segment lost 2 bases and the V segment lost 7 bases, leaving 7 bases of the junction unmatched. The CDR3 has 14 amino acids. The germline gives CDR1 MNHEY, CDR2 SVGAGI. This CDR3 reads CASTQPGQNYGYTF. Written as DNA, the CDR3 is TGTGCCAGCACCCAACCGGGACAGAACTATGGCTACACCTTC.

The CDR3 sequence is CASGLRDGTYEQYF. The CDR3 nucleotides read TGTGCCAGCGGTCTTCGGGACGGCACCTACGAGCAGTACTTC. The chain is built from TRBV27 and TRBJ2-7; tentatively, D is TRBD1 or TRBD2 (5 bases each). Germline V gene sequence: CDR1 MNHEY, CDR2 SMNVEV (reference sequence). Trimming cost V 8 bases and J 2 bases, with 16 bases left between them. The CDR3 runs 14 residues.

This clone occurred many times. This sequence joins TRBV6-5 and TRBJ2-5; TRBD1 agrees at 7 bases. This CDR3 region has 16 residues. V was pared by 0 bases and J by 5 bases, with 9 bases of the junction left unmatched. CDR1 and CDR2 (germline): MNHEY, SVGAGI. The CDR3 DNA reads TGTGCCAGCAGTTACTCGTTACTAGGGGGCGTGGAGACCCAGTACTTC. As protein: CASSYSLLGGVETQYF.

This clone was recorded only once. This sequence joins TRBV15 and TRBJ2-1, with 11 nucleotides matching TRBD2. The J segment lost 3 bases and the V segment lost 5 bases, leaving 3 bases of the junction unmatched. In germline, CDR1 is LNHNV, CDR2 YYDKDF (reference sequence). This CDR3 comprises 15 residues. The CDR3 DNA sequence: TGTGCCACCAGCGGGACTAGCGGCTTCTACAATGAGCAGTTCTTC. Translated: CATSGTSGFYNEQFF.

J is TRBJ2-5 and V is TRBV5-1; no firm D call. Trimming removed 2 bases from V and 5 bases from J, with 13 bases in between. This CDR3 comprises 14 residues. Germline V CDR1 and CDR2: SGHRS, YFSETQ. CDR3 sequence reads: CASSFHALVETQYF. CDR3 nucleotides: TGCGCCAGCAGCTTCCACGCCCTAGTGGAGACCCAGTACTTC.

This sequence joins TRBV27 and TRBJ1-6, with TRBD1 matching over 7 bases. The CDR3 runs 16 residues. Trimming removed 5 bases from V and 4 bases from J; junction bases left unmatched: 8. CDR1 and CDR2 (germline): MNHEY, SMNVEV (reference sequence). The CDR3 DNA reads as TGTGCCAGCAGTCTAGGGACAGCCATTTATAATTCACCCCTCCACTTT. This encodes CASSLGTAIYNSPLHF.

The genes are TRBV2 and TRBJ2-7; 8 bases are a match to TRBD2. After removal of 7 bases from V and 6 bases from J, the junction contained 8 bases not matched to a gene. The V gene's germline CDR1 is SNHLY and CDR2 FYNNEI. The CDR3 sequence is 13 residues long. The CDR3 DNA follows: TGTGCCAGCATGAACAGGACTAGCCTCGAGCAGTACTTC. It encodes CASMNRTSLEQYF.

The CDR3 spells CASSPRAGPPPDTQYF. CDR3 in DNA: TGCGCCAGCAGCCCCCGTGCCGGACCCCCCCCGGATACGCAGTATTTT. The gene calls are TRBV5-1 and TRBJ2-3; no clear D. V dropped 4 bases and J dropped 6 bases, with 21 bases sitting between them. The CDR3 loop spans 16 amino acids. Germline assignment: CDR1 SGHRS and CDR2 YFSETQ.

The chain has TRBV2 and TRBJ1-4, with TRBD1 as a possible D gene (5 bases). Germline V lookup: CDR1 SNHLY, CDR2 FYNNEI. V dropped 11 bases and J dropped 0 bases, with 10 bases sitting between them. The CDR3 spans 13 residues. CDR3 loop: CAGQTATNEKLFF. In DNA, the CDR3 is TGTGCCGGCCAGACAGCAACTAATGAAAAACTGTTTTTT.